The present entry profiles one TCR beta chain with its context. No cognate antigen has been identified for it. Base-call qualities are not available, and no considerably larger clone is one nucleotide away. Within the sample, other DNA sequences also encode this same CDR3. This sample is drawn from a study of OX40 agonist ivuxolimab in advanced cancers. For context, the study as a whole: Ivuxolimab, which targeted the costimulatory receptor OX40 (CD134), was an agonistic, fully human IgG2 monoclonal antibody. Intravenous ivuxolimab was administered to patients every 2 weeks at six dose levels: 0.01, 0.1, 0.3, 1.5, 3 and 10 mg/kg. Of the 50 or so patients in dose escalation, some 19 had hepatocellular carcinoma, about 15 had melanoma, 9 had renal cell carcinoma and 9 had head and neck cancer. In the dose-escalation cohort, 82.7% of patients were male, and the mean age was roughly 60 years, with a range of about 23 to 85. Patients were allowed to have had prior anti-PD-1, anti-PD-L1 or anti-CTLA-4 therapy, and roughly 40% of the dose-escalation patients had previously received checkpoint inhibitors. Three dose-escalation patients achieved partial responses, one with hepatocellular carcinoma and two with cutaneous melanoma. Peripheral TCRbeta sequencing was intended to test whether TCR sequence diversity was altered and clonal T-cell expansion was caused by ivuxolimab. The paper describes the monotherapy dose-escalation part (N ≈ 51 patients) of the phase I trial of ivuxolimab.

Genomic DNA was extracted from sorted cells for sequencing of the TCRbeta CDR3 region. The immunoSEQ Assay was used to sequence the TCRbeta CDR3 regions. Not all clones reach the TCRdb copy of this immuneACCESS table, which keeps in-frame sequences only. Checked studies attribute under half of the gap to unresolved V genes and leave the rest unexplained. The sample profile shows 45,000 to 65,000 clones; 75% to 90% of them were found once. The ten largest clones represent 11% to 15% of the sample. The paper as a whole reports these results and caveats: After ivuxolimab, CD8+ T cells had more expanded clones than CD4+ T cells on average. Low levels of normalized T-cell clonal expansion were also seen in some nonresponding patients. At doses of 0.1 to 3.0 mg/kg, clonal expansion of both CD4+ and CD8+ blood T cells was observed from baseline to week 6. In partial responders in the 0.1-3.0 mg/kg groups, normalized peripheral clonal expansion was found to be among the lowest, especially among CD8+ T cells. Antigen specificity was not determined for the clonally expanded peripheral T cells.

Patients with a history of autoimmune disease or receiving systemic immunosuppression were excluded from the trial. In every dose cohort, peripheral blood was drawn for TCR sequencing at baseline, cycle 4 day 1, and cycle 7 day 1. The samples were taken from a phase I, first-in-human, multicenter, open-label dose-escalation trial of ivuxolimab. Adults with locally advanced or metastatic melanoma, renal cell, hepatocellular, or head and neck squamous cell carcinoma were enrolled in the trial. Before TCR sequencing, CD4+ T cells and CD8+ T cells were sorted from peripheral blood as separate populations. This sample comprised CD4+ or CD8+ T cells sorted from blood, obtained in a trial of the OX40 agonist ivuxolimab. The source of this sequence is an adult with an advanced solid tumor such as melanoma, head and neck, liver or kidney cancer.

CDR3 loop: CSVVGNQETQYF. The bases are TGCAGCGTTGTAGGGAACCAAGAGACCCAGTACTTC. The chain links TRBV29-1 with TRBJ2-5, with an unclear D gene assignment. The CDR1 and CDR2 encoded by the germline V gene are SQVTM and ANQGSEA. The junction shows trimming of 4 bases on V and 0 bases on J, plus 6 bases between the germline ends. Including cysteine and phenylalanine, the CDR3 has 12 amino acids. Only the CDR3 part of the read is kept: 36 bases, read in frame from the first base.